Described below is a single TCR beta chain sequence and its context. Its specificity is not known. This specimen belongs to a study of blood T cells in healthy people across ages. Overall study results and limits: Observed TCR beta diversity showed a strong correlation with the percentage of naive T cells as measured by flow cytometry.

Every donor gave 7.5 to 10 milliliters of peripheral blood. A sample-barcoded 5' primer and a J-beta primer mix were used in a second PCR of roughly 6 to 12 cycles. A single record per CDR3 protein comes from TCRdb applying MiXCR to the 5' RACE reads. The top ten hold around 18% of the sample, which has hundreds of thousands of distinct CDR3 sequences, around 45% seen once. The sequence was obtained from a man in his sixties in good health. Source material: blood.

The CDR3 loop reads CASRRVQGFHEQYF. DNA for the CDR3: TGTGCCAGTCGAAGGGTGCAGGGTTTCCACGAGCAGTACTTC. The chain uses TRBV7-2 and TRBJ2-5; D possibly corresponds to TRBD1 (5 bases). With the DNA end fitting TRBJ2-7 better, the J assignment may be wrong. There are 14 residues in the CDR3. Per the germline V gene, CDR1 is SGHTA and CDR2 is FQGNSA.